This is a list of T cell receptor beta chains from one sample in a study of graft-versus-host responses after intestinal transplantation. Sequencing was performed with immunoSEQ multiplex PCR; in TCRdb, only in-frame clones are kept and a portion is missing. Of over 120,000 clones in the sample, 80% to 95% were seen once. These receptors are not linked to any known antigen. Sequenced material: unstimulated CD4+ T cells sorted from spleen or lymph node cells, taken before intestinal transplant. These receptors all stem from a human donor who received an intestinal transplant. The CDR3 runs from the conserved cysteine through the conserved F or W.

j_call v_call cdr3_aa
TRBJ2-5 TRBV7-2 CASSFDGVQETQYF
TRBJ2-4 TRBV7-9 CASSLKPGVHIQYF
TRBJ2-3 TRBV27 CASSGRGLDTQYF
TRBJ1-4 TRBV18 CASSPSGADEKLFF
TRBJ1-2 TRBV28 CASTDRTESYGYTF
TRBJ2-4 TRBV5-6 CASSGPQGTKNIQYF
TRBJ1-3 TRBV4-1 CASSQEGAGTFSGNTIYF
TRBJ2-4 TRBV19 CASSKSGPLNIQYF
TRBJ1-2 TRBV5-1 CASSLVRDSNYGYTF
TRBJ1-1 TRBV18 CASSPQGGGMNTEAFF
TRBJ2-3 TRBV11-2 CASSYGLAGGQYF
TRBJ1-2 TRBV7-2 CASSRDVGAYGYTF
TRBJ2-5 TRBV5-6 CASSLGPPGIETQYF
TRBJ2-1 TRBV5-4 CASSLSSSDNEQFF
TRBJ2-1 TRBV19 CASSTGTRLGNEQFF
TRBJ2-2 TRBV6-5 CASSYSLAGTGELFF
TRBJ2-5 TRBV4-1 CASSPGLAKETQYF
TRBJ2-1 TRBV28 CASTQTRDEQFF
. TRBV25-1 CASSRTIPGDEQYF
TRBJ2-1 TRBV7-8 CASSSNPIRRGNNEQFF
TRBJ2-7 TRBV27 CASSFLRGFRPAYEQYF
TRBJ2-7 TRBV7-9 CASSFESSYEQYF
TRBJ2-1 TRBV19 CASTQPASGSNEQFF
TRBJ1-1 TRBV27 CASSLSTGYDGAMNTEAFF
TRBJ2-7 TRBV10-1 CASSESTRALKYF
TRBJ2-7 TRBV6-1 CASSEGAGGAYEQYF
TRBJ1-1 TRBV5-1 CASSFDRGFVNTEAFF
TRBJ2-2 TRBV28 CASSFENRDRGLVVGELFF
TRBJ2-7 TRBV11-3 CASSLDRYPYEQYF
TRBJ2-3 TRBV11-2 CASSLELAVGTDTQYF
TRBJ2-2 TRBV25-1 CASSDDRARTGELFF
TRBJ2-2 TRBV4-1 CASSHRLVLSTGELFF
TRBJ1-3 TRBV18 CASSPRTEPGNTIYF
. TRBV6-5 CASSLTPSSYEQYF
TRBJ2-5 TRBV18 CASSKDLVSGSYGRETQYF
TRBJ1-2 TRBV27 CASRDTANYGYTF
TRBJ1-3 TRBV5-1 CASSLDTSGNTIYF
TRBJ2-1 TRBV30 CAWRLAGAGREQFF
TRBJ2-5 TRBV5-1 CASSLGGPQETQYF
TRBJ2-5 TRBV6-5 CASSTGVETQYF
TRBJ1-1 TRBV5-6 CASSLQGLGGEAFF
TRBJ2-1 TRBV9 CASSVVFGDEQFF
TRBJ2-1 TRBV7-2 CASSWAGGGYNEQFF
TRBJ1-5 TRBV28 CASRSGGGQPQHF
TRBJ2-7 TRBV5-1 CASSLAGQTYEQYF
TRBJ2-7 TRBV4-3 CASSQDPDSGAYEQYF
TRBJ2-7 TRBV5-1 CASSASLNYEQYF
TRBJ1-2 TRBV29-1 CSVGAGWGYTF